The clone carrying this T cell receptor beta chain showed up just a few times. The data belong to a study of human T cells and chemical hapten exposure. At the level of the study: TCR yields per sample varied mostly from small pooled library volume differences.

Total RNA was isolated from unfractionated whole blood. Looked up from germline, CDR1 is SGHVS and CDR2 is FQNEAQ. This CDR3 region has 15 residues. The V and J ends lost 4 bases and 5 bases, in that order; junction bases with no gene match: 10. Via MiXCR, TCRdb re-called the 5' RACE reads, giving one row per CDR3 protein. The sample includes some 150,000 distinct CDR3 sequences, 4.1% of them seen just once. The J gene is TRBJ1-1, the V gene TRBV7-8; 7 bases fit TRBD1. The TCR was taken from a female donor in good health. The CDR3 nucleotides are TGTGCCAGCAGCTCCCGGACAGGACGGGAAACTGAAGCTTTCTTT. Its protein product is CASSSRTGRETEAFF. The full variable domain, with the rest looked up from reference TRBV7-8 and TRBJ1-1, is GAGVSQSPRYKVAKRGQDVALRCDPISGHVSLFWYQQALGQGPEFLTYFQNEAQLDKSGLPSDRFFAERPEGSVSTLKIQRTQQEDSAVYLCASSSRTGRETEAFFGQGTRLTVV.